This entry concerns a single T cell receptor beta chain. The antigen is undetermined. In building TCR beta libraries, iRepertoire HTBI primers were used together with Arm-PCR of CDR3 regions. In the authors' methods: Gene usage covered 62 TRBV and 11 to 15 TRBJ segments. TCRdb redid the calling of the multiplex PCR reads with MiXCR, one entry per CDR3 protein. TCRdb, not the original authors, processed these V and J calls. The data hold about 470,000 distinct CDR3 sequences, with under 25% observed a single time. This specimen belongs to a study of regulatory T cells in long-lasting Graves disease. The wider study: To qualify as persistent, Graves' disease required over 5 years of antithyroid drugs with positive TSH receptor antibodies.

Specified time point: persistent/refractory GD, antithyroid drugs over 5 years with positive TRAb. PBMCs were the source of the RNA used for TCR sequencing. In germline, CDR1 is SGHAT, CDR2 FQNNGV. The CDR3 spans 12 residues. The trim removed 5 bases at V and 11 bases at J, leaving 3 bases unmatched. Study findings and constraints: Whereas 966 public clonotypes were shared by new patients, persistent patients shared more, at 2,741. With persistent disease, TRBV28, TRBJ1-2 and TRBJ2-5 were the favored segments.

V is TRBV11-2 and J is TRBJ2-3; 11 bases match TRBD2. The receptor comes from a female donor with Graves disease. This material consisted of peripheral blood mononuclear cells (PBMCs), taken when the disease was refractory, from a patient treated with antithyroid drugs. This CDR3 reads CASSAGTSGQYF. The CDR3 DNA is TGTGCCAGCAGCGCCGGGACTAGCGGGCAGTATTTT.